The rows below give T cell receptor beta chains drawn from one sample of a study of T cells after yellow fever vaccination. One entry per CDR3 protein, called by TCRdb with MiXCR from the 5' RACE reads. The sample consists of roughly 74,000 distinct CDR3 sequences, approximately 6.5% of them appearing once. This sample comprised CD8+ T cells sorted from PBMCs, obtained about 5 days after the first yellow fever vaccination. The receptors shown here come from a man between 18 and 35 years old who received the YFV17D yellow fever vaccine. Both conserved end residues are part of each CDR3. The order of the fields is clone size, V gene, D gene, J gene, CDR3 DNA, CDR3 protein. A D gene is named only where the DNA matches it firmly. Clone size appears in some rows only: once, few, many, or a class for an expanded clone.

>few|TRBV4-2|TRBD1|TRBJ1-1
TGTGCCAGCAGCCAACCACAGGGGATGAACACTGAAGCTTTCTTT
CASSQPQGMNTEAFF
>.|TRBV6-2/TRBV6-3|.|TRBJ2-1
TGTGCCAGCAGTTACTCCCCGGGGGCCTACAATGAGCAGTTCTTC
CASSYSPGAYNEQFF
>.|TRBV7-9|TRBD2|TRBJ2-1
TGTGCCAGCAGCTCGGGGAGGGATGAGCAGTTCTTC
CASSSGRDEQFF
>.|TRBV4-1|.|TRBJ2-7
TGCGCCAGCAGCCAAGAAGGTGGAGTAAGGGGCTACGAGCAGTACTTC
CASSQEGGVRGYEQYF
>few|TRBV7-8|TRBD2|TRBJ2-1
TGTGCCAGCAGACGATCAGGGACTAGCGGGGGGGTAAATGAGCAGTTCTTC
CASRRSGTSGGVNEQFF
>few|TRBV27|.|TRBJ1-1
TGTGCCAGCAGATACCTAGGACGGGACACTGAAGCTTTCTTT
CASRYLGRDTEAFF
>many|TRBV29-1|.|TRBJ2-5
TGCAGCGTTGAATCGGGTCAAGAGACCCAGTACTTC
CSVESGQETQYF
>.|TRBV19|.|TRBJ2-1
TGTGCCAGTAGTATCGGGGGGCACGGGGAGCAGTTCTTC
CASSIGGHGEQFF
>many|TRBV28|.|TRBJ2-3
TGTGCCAGCAGTCCTCCGGCCGTGCTCTTAGGGAGGAGACCCCAGTATTTT
CASSPPAVLLGRRPQYF
>.|TRBV7-9|TRBD2|TRBJ2-7
TGTGCCAGCAGCAAAAACCGGGGGGGCCGATCCTACGAGCAGTACTTC
CASSKNRGGRSYEQYF
>few|TRBV5-4|TRBD1|TRBJ2-7
TGTGCCAGCAGCCCCGGGACAGGGTTATACGAGCAGTACTTC
CASSPGTGLYEQYF
>many|TRBV4-3|.|TRBJ2-2
TGCGCCAGCAGCCACAGGGGGGACCCCCGGGAGCTGTTTTTT
CASSHRGDPRELFF
>.|TRBV7-9|.|TRBJ2-5
TGTGCCAGCAGCACAGGGATTGCGGGACCATTGAAGGAGACCCAGTACTTC
CASSTGIAGPLKETQYF
>many|TRBV10-3|.|TRBJ2-3
TGTGCCATCAGTGGCACCGGGGGGACAAACACAGATACGCAGTATTTT
CAISGTGGTNTDTQYF
>many|TRBV5-4|.|TRBJ2-3
TGTGCCAGCAGCTTGTATGGTTGGCAGGGTGGCACAGATACGCAGTATTTT
CASSLYGWQGGTDTQYF
>many|TRBV7-6|.|TRBJ1-1
TGTGCCAGCAGCCCGAGCACAAGGGAGTCCGTGAACACTGAAGCTTTCTTT
CASSPSTRESVNTEAFF
>medium-sized|TRBV4-2|TRBD2|TRBJ2-6
TGTGCCAGCAGCCAAGAAGCGGGGGCTGGGGCCAACGTCCTGACTTTC
CASSQEAGAGANVLTF
>.|TRBV5-5|.|TRBJ1-1
TGTGCCAGCAGCACGGACATCACTGAAGCTTTCTTT
CASSTDITEAFF
>.|TRBV19|.|TRBJ2-1
TGTGCCACAGAGACCGGGCCGCGGCAAGGACCCAATGAGCAGTTCTTC
CATETGPRQGPNEQFF
>few|TRBV5-6|.|TRBJ2-3
TGTGCCAGCAGCTTGGCGTTTAGTGCCTCGCCGCGGGATACGCAGTATTTT
CASSLAFSASPRDTQYF
>few|TRBV6-5|TRBD1|TRBJ1-1
TGTGCCAGCAGCCCAGGGGGGGAGGACACTGAAGCTTTCTTT
CASSPGGEDTEAFF
>.|TRBV6-2/TRBV6-3|.|TRBJ1-1
TGTGCCAGCAGCTGGACAGTGGAGAACACTGAAGCTTTCTTT
CASSWTVENTEAFF
>.|TRBV24-1|.|TRBJ2-2
TGTGCCACCAGTGAGACCCGGGGGCCCGGGGAGCTGTTTTTT
CATSETRGPGELFF
>few|TRBV13|.|TRBJ1-1
TGTGCCAGCAGCTCTGAAGCTTTCTTT
CASSSEAFF
>few|TRBV29-1|.|TRBJ1-2
TGCAGCGCCACGGACACGGATGGCTACACCTTC
CSATDTDGYTF
>many|TRBV12-3/TRBV12-4|TRBD2|TRBJ2-1
TGTGCCAGCAGTTGGGGCGGGGGGAACTACAATGAGCAGTTCTTC
CASSWGGGNYNEQFF
>.|TRBV5-1|.|TRBJ2-2
TGCGCCAGCAGTCACCCTCAGACGGCAAGGTGGGAGCTGTTTTTT
CASSHPQTARWELFF
>many|TRBV4-2|TRBD1|TRBJ1-5
TGTGCCAGCAGCCAAGGACAGGGGTTCAGCAATCAGCCCCAGCATTTT
CASSQGQGFSNQPQHF
>many|TRBV5-1|.|TRBJ2-5
TGCGCCAGCAGCAACCGGGACTTCCAAGAGACCCAGTACTTC
CASSNRDFQETQYF
>few|TRBV4-2|.|TRBJ2-3
TGTGCCAGCAGCCAAGATCGGGCAGGGCGCACAGATACGCAGTATTTT
CASSQDRAGRTDTQYF
>.|TRBV4-3|.|TRBJ2-1
TGCGCCAGCAGCCAAGATAACTTACTTTTAGCCAATGAGCAGTTCTTC
CASSQDNLLLANEQFF
>few|TRBV7-9|.|TRBJ1-1
TGTGCCAGCAGCGATGACGGGACGCAGGGGCCTGAAGCTTTCTTT
CASSDDGTQGPEAFF
>few|TRBV29-1|.|TRBJ2-4
TGCAGCGTGCCCACGGGACCGGGGATTCAGTACTTC
CSVPTGPGIQYF
>many|TRBV5-1|TRBD2|TRBJ2-1
TGCGCCACCACGGGCGGGGGGGCCGCCGAGCAGTTCTTC
CATTGGGAAEQFF
>many|TRBV3-1|.|TRBJ2-7
TGTGCCAGCAGCCAAGCATCCCAGGGCTACGAGCAGTACTTC
CASSQASQGYEQYF
>few|TRBV6-2/TRBV6-3|.|TRBJ2-3
TGTGCCAGCAGTTACCTCGGCGGAACCACAGATACGCAGTATTTT
CASSYLGGTTDTQYF
>.|TRBV7-8|.|TRBJ2-1
TGTGCCAGCAGCTTTCGAAGACTAGTGCGTAACAATGAGCAGTTCTTC
CASSFRRLVRNNEQFF
>few|TRBV7-8|TRBD1|TRBJ1-5
TGTGCCAGCAGCTTAGCGACGACAGGGGGCGCGGCCCAGCATTTT
CASSLATTGGAAQHF
>few|TRBV30|.|TRBJ1-6
TGTGCCTGGAGTGTACGGGAGGTTTCACCCCTCCACTTT
CAWSVREVSPLHF
>many|TRBV7-9|TRBD2|TRBJ2-3
TGTGCCAGCAGCTCCATTAGCGGGAGAGGCCCAGATACGCAGTATTTT
CASSSISGRGPDTQYF
>few|TRBV4-3|.|TRBJ2-3
TGCGCCAGCAGCCAAGAATCGCGGGGCGGCCAAGATACGCAGTATTTT
CASSQESRGGQDTQYF
>many|TRBV7-6|TRBD1|TRBJ2-7
TGTGCCAGCAGCCAGGGACAGGCGAGCTCCTACGAGCAGTACTTC
CASSQGQASSYEQYF
>.|TRBV20-1|.|TRBJ2-7
TGCAGTGCTAGAGACCAAGATTCGGCCTACGAGCAGTACTTC
CSARDQDSAYEQYF
>few|TRBV5-4|.|TRBJ1-1
TGTGCCAGCAGCTTGGGTGTCAGGGGCCAGAACACTGAAGCTTTCTTT
CASSLGVRGQNTEAFF
>.|TRBV7-3|.|TRBJ2-2
TGTGCCAGCAGCTTGAGGATAGGGGCACTGGTACCGGGGGAGCTGTTTTTT
CASSLRIGALVPGELFF
>many|TRBV12-3/TRBV12-4|.|TRBJ2-7
TGTGCCAGCAGTCTGGGACACCTAAGCCAGCGGGACTTC
CASSLGHLSQRDF
>few|TRBV10-3|.|TRBJ2-7
TGTGCCATCAGGGGGGGAACCTACGAGCAGTACTTC
CAIRGGTYEQYF
>many|TRBV20-1|TRBD2|TRBJ2-1
TGCAGTGCTAGCTCCTCTTGGGGGGGGGACAATGAGCAGTTCTTC
CSASSSWGGDNEQFF
>many|TRBV15|.|TRBJ2-1
TGTGCCACCAGCGAGGGGACTCCTAATGAGCAGTTCTTC
CATSEGTPNEQFF
>many|TRBV12-3/TRBV12-4|.|TRBJ1-1
TGTGCCAGCAGTTTAGCGGGGGGTTCTGAAGCTTTCTTT
CASSLAGGSEAFF
>few|TRBV27|TRBD2|TRBJ2-7
TGTGCCAGCAGTTTACTAGCGGGGGCCTTAACCTACGAGCAGTACTTC
CASSLLAGALTYEQYF
>few|TRBV12-3/TRBV12-4|TRBD1|TRBJ2-7
TGTGCCAGCAGACCGGGACAGGGCTACGAGCAGTACTTC
CASRPGQGYEQYF
>many|TRBV20-1|TRBD2|TRBJ2-1
TGCAGTGCTAGAGACCCGGGACTAGCGGGGATCTATGAGCAGTTCTTC
CSARDPGLAGIYEQFF
>many|TRBV7-9|.|TRBJ2-3
TGTGCCAGCAGCCTCCACATATACAGGGTCACAGATACGCAGTATTTT
CASSLHIYRVTDTQYF
>few|TRBV9|.|TRBJ2-5
TGTGCCAGCAGCGTAGAGGCTACAGGCCCGGGGACCCAGTACTTC
CASSVEATGPGTQYF